This T cell receptor (beta chain) was captured by sequencing in a study of control samples from healthy donors and cancer patients. Clones were read by immunoSEQ multiplex PCR, and TCRdb kept only the in-frame ones, dropping some. The sample lists more than 95,000 clones, 75% to 90% occurring once. CDR3 length: 15 amino acids. Germline assignment: CDR1 MNHEY and CDR2 SVGAGI. After removal of 2 bases from V and 6 bases from J, the junction contained 4 bases not matched to a gene. The sequenced sample was PBMCs. This rearrangement joins TRBV6-5 to TRBJ1-6; TRBD1 matches at 7 bases. This TCR came from a woman aged 50 to 60 with colorectal cancer. The DNA of the CDR3 is TGTGCCAGCAGTTACGATGACAGGGTTAATTCACCCCTCCACTTT. Translation gives CASSYDDRVNSPLHF.